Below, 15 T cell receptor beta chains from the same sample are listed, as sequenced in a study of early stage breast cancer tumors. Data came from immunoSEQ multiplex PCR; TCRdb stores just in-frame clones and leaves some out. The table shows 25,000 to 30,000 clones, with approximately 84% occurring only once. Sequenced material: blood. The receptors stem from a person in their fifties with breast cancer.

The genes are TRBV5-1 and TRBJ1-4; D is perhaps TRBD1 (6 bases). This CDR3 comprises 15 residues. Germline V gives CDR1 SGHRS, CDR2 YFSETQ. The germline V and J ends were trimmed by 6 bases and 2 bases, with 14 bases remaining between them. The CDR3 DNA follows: TGCGCCAGCAAATCAGGGCAGGGGACTAATGAAAAACTGTTTTTT. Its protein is CASKSGQGTNEKLFF.

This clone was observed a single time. CDR3 DNA sequence: TGTGCCAGCAGCCAAGAGGGGCGTCTGCGCGAGCAGTACTTC. It yields the protein CASSQEGRLREQYF. V usage is TRBV14 and J usage is TRBJ2-7; D possibly corresponds to TRBD1 (5 bases). V gave up 0 bases and J gave up 6 bases, with 12 bases separating them. CDR1 is SGHDN, CDR2 FVKESK, per germline. The CDR3 sequence is 14 residues long. Using reference TRBV14 and TRBJ2-7 for the parts outside the CDR3, the full variable domain is EAGVTQFPSHSVIEKGQTVTLRCDPISGHDNLYWYRRVMGKEIKFLLHFVKESKQDESGMPNNRFLAERTGGTYSTLKVQPAELEDSGVYFCASSQEGRLREQYFGPGTRLTVT.

The CDR3 coding sequence is TGTGCCAGCAGCCCACCGAATCCGAACTATGGCTACACCTTC. Residues: CASSPPNPNYGYTF. The genes are TRBV7-9 and TRBJ1-2; D unresolved. The CDR3 loop spans 14 amino acids. V lost 5 bases and J lost 2, with 12 bases in between. The germline V gene encodes CDR1 SEHNR and CDR2 FQNEAQ (reference sequence).

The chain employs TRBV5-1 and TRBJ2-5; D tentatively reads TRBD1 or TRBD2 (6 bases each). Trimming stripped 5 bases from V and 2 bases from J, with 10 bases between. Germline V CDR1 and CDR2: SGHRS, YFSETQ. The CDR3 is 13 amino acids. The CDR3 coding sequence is TGCGCCAGCAGGAGGGGGGATCAAGAGACCCAGTACTTC. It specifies CASRRGDQETQYF.

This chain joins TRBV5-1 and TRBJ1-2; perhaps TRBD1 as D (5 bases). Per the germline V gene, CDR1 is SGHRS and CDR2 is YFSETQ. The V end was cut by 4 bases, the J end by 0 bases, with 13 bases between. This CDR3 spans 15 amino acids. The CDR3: CASSVRDPSNYGYTF. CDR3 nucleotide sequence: TGCGCCAGCAGCGTCCGGGACCCTTCTAACTATGGCTACACCTTC.

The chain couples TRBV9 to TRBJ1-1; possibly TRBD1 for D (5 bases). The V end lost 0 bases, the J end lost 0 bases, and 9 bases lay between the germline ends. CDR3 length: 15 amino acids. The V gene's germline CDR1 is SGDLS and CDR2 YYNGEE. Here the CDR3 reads CASSVATDMNTEAFF. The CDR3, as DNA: TGTGCCAGCAGCGTAGCGACAGACATGAACACTGAAGCTTTCTTT.

The CDR3 protein is CASSLWALAGGPGELFF. The DNA for the CDR3 is TGTGCCAGCAGTTTATGGGCGCTAGCGGGGGGGCCCGGGGAGCTGTTTTTT. The chain couples TRBV28 to TRBJ2-2, with 12 nucleotides matching TRBD2. From germline, CDR1 is MDHEN and CDR2 SYDVKM. Unmatched junction bases numbered 5, after V lost 0 bases and J lost 6 bases. This CDR3 has 17 amino acids.

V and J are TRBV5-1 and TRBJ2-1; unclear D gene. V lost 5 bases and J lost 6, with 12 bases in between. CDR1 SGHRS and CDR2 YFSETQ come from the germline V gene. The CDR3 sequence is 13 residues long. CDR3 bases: TGCGCCAGCAGATCCGACTCGGGCAATGAGCAGTTCTTC. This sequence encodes CASRSDSGNEQFF.

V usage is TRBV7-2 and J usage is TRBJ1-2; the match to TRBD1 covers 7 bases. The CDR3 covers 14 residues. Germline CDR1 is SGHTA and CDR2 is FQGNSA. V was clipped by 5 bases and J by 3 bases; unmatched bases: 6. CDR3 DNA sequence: TGTGCCAGCAGCCAAGGGGACAGCGACTATGGCTACACCTTC. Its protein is CASSQGDSDYGYTF.

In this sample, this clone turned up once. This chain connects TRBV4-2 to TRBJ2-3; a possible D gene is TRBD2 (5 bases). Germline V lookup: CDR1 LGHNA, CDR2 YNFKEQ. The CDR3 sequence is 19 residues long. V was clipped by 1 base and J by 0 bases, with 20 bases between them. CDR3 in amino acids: CASSQAWAGGAFSTDTQYF. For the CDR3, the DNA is TGTGCCAGCAGCCAAGCTTGGGCCGGAGGCGCCTTTAGCACAGATACGCAGTATTTT.

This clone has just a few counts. The chain's CDR3 is CASSVDRDAAQPQHF. In DNA, the CDR3 is TGTGCCAGCAGTGTCGACAGGGATGCTGCTCAGCCCCAGCATTTT. This rearrangement joins TRBV2 to TRBJ1-5; 7 nucleotides agree with TRBD1. The V segment lost 4 bases and the J segment 6 bases; nucleotides outside the gene matches: 9. The CDR3 has 15 amino acids. Germline V CDR1 and CDR2: SNHLY, FYNNEI.

CDR3 DNA sequence: TGCGCCAGCAGCTTGGATGGGACAGGACAAGAGACCCAGTACTTC. Protein sequence: CASSLDGTGQETQYF. J is TRBJ2-5 and V is TRBV5-1; 8 positions agree with TRBD1. Germline-derived CDR1 and CDR2 are SGHRS and YFSETQ. J was trimmed by 2 bases and V by 0 bases; bases with no gene match: 3. The CDR3 has 15 amino acids.

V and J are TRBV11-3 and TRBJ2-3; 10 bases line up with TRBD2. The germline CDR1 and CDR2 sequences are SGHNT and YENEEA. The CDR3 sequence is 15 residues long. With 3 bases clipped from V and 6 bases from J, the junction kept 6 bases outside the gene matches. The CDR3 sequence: CASSFSSGSDDTQYF. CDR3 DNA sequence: TGTGCCAGCAGCTTCTCTAGCGGGAGTGATGATACGCAGTATTTT.

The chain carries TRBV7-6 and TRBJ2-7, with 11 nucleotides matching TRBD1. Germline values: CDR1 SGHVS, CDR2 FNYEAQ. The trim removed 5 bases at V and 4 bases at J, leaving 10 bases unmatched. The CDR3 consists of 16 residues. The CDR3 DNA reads TGTGCCAGCAGCCAGGGAAGGGGACAGGGGGTATACGAGCAGTACTTC. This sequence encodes CASSQGRGQGVYEQYF.

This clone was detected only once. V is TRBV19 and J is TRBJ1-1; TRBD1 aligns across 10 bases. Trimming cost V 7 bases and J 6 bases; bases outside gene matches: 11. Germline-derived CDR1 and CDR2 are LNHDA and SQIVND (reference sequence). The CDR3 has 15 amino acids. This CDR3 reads CASNPLGQGTPEAFF. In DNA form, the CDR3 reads TGTGCCAGTAACCCCCTGGGACAGGGGACCCCTGAAGCTTTCTTT.